The TCR beta chain described here comes from a study of beta chain features in type 1 diabetes. The entirety of the isolated RNA underwent reverse transcription, so expressed TCRB transcripts were sequenced. Profiling relied on immunoSEQ multiplex PCR, and the TCRdb table lists in-frame clones only, not all of them. Among about 700,000 clones, under 15% were seen once, and the ten largest hold 0.02% to 0.025%. This clone has just a few counts. What it binds is unknown. Study-level points and caveats: Patients' naive, central memory and regulatory TCRB repertoires appeared more alike than those of healthy donors. All four CD4+ subsets from Type 1 diabetes patients carried moderately but significantly shorter TCRB CDR3s. The influence of HLA type on TCRB rearrangement stayed undetermined. Researchers caution that PCR might favor shorter templates, equally among patients and controls.

The CDR3 totals 15 residues. CDR1 GTSNPN and CDR2 SVGIG come from the germline V gene (reference sequence). Trimming removed 3 bases at V and 2 bases at J, with 14 bases between. V and J are TRBV30 and TRBJ2-1; D is uncertain. Sequencing input: naive CD4+ T cells from blood. This receptor was identified in a man aged 18-30 years with type 1 diabetes. CDR3 sequence reads: CAWSGSPWAYNEQFF. Written as DNA, the CDR3 is TGTGCCTGGAGCGGTAGCCCATGGGCCTACAATGAGCAGTTCTTC.